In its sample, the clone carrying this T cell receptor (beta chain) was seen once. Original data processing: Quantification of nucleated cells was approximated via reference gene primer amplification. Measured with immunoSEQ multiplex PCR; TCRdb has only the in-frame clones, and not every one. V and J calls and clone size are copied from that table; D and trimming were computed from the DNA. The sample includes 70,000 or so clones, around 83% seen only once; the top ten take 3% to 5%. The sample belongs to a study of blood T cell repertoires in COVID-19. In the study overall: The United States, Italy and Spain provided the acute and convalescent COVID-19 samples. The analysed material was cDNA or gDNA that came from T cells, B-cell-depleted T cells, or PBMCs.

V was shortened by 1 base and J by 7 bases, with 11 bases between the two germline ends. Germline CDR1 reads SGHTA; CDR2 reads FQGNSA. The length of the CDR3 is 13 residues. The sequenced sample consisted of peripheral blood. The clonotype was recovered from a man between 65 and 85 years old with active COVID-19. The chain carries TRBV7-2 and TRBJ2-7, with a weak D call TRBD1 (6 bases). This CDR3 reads CASSLVGAREQYF. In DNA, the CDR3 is TGTGCCAGCAGCTTAGTGGGGGCTAGGGAGCAGTACTTC.